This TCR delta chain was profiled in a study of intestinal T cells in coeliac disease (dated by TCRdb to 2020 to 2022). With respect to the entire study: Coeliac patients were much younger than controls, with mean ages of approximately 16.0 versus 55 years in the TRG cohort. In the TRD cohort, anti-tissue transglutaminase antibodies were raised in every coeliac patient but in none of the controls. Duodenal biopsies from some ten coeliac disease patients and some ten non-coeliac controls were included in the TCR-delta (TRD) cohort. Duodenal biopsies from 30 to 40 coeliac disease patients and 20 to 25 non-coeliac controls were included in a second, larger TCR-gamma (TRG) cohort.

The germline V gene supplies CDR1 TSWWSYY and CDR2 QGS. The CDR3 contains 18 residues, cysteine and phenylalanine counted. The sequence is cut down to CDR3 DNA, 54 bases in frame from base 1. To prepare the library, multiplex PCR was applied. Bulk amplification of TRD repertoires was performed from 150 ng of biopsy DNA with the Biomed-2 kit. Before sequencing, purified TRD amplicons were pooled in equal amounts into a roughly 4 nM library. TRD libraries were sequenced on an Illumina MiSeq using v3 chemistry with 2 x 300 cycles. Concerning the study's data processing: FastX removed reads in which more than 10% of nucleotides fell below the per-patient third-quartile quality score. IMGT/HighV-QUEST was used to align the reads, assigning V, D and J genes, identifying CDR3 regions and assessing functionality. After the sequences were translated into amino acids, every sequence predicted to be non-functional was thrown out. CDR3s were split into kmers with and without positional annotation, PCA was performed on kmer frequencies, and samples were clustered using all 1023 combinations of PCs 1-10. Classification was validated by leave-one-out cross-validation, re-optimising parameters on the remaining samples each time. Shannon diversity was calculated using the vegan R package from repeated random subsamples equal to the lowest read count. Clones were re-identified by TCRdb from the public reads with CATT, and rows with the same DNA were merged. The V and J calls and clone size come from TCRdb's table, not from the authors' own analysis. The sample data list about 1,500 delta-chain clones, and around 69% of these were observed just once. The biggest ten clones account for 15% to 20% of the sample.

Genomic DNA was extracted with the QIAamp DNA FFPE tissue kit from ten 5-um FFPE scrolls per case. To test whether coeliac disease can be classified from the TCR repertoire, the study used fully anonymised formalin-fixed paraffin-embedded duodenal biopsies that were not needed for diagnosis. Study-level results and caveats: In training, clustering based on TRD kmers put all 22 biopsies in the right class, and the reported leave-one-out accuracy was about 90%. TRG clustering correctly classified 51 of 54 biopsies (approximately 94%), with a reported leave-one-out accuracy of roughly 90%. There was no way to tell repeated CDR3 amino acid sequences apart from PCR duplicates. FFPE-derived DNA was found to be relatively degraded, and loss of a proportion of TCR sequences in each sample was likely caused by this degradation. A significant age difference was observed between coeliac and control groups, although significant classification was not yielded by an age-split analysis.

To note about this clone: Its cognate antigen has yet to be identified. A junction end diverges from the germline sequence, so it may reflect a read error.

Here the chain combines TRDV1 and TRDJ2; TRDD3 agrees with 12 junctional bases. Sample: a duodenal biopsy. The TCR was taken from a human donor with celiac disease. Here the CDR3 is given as CATSPYWGIPALTAQLFF. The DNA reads TGCGCGACTTCCCCGTACTGGGGGATACCCGCTTTGACAGCACAACTCTTCTTT.